These 16 T cell receptor beta chains originate from one sample sequenced in a study of post-analysis software for immune sequencing data. The library was made from cDNA and included unique molecular identifiers. TCRdb called the PCR reads again in MiXCR, with one record for every CDR3 protein. The data show hundreds of thousands of distinct CDR3 sequences, roughly 46% seen once. Study results and caveats: Included in a set of 5 or 6 TRBV segments more frequent in patients than controls were TRBV5-6, TRBV5-1 and TRBV20-1.

These TCRs are of unknown antigen specificity. Sequencing was performed on blood. The receptors here all came from a girl between 10 and 17 years old with multiple sclerosis.

This clonotype was seen a handful of times. A read error may account for a junction end that differs from germline. The chain has TRBV12-3 or TRBV12-4 and TRBJ2-7; 9 bases are a match to TRBD2. CDR3 length equals 14 residues. The chain's CDR3 is CASSLAGGSYGQYF. As DNA, the CDR3 is TGTGCCAGCAGTTTGGCGGGAGGGTCCTACGGGCAGTACTTC.

The DNA for the CDR3 is TGTGCCAGCACACAGGGGGTCTCTTTCAATTCACCCCTCCACTTT. Translated, it gives CASTQGVSFNSPLHF. The chain uses TRBV18 and TRBJ1-6; 8 bases are a match to TRBD1. The J segment lost 7 bases and the V segment lost 8 bases, leaving 10 bases of the junction unmatched. CDR1 is KGHSH, CDR2 LQKENI, per germline. The CDR3 is 15 amino acids.

This clonotype was counted only a few times. This sequence joins TRBV10-2 and TRBJ2-4, with 8 bases fitting TRBD2. The J call is doubtful: the DNA matches TRBJ2-7 better. Germline values: CDR1 WSHSY, CDR2 SAAADI. The CDR3 is made up of 16 amino acids. The CDR3 loop reads CASSDPGTSGFYEQYF. CDR3 coding DNA: TGCGCCAGCAGTGATCCCGGGACTAGTGGTTTCTACGAGCAGTACTTC.

The V and J genes are TRBV11-3 and TRBJ2-5, with D perhaps TRBD1 (6 bases). CDR3 length: 14 residues. Trimming took off 4 bases at V and 0 bases at J, with 9 bases between the two ends. Germline CDR1 is SGHNT and CDR2 is YENEEA. The CDR3 reads CASSSRDNQETQYF. DNA of the CDR3: TGTGCCAGCAGCTCCCGGGACAACCAAGAGACCCAGTACTTC.

The sample holds one count of this clonotype. The V and J genes are TRBV20-1 and TRBJ2-3, with D perhaps TRBD1 or TRBD2 (5 bases each). Germline values: CDR1 DFQATT, CDR2 SNEGSKA (reference sequence). The CDR3 is 12 amino acids. V dropped 7 bases and J dropped 2 bases, with 10 bases sitting between them. The CDR3, as DNA: TGCAGTGTGGGGACGCACACAGATACGCAGTATTTT. Protein: CSVGTHTDTQYF.

The table lists this clonotype with many counts. The V call is TRBV5-1, the J call TRBJ2-7; no definite D call. The CDR3 runs 12 residues. The ends were cut back, 6 bases at V and 4 bases at J, with 11 bases in the middle. Germline V gene lookup returns CDR1 SGHRS and CDR2 YFSETQ. The DNA of the CDR3 is TGCGCCAGCAACCTGGACGATTACGAGCAGTACTTC. Translated: CASNLDDYEQYF.

The chain carries TRBV12-3 or TRBV12-4 and TRBJ1-2; D is unresolved. The CDR3 contains 13 residues. Deletions cut 5 bases from V and 7 bases from J, with 14 bases between. The CDR3 DNA reads as TGTGCCAGCAGTGTTGCTGGGGTAGGTGGCTACACCTTC. As protein: CASSVAGVGGYTF.

About this clonotype itself: One junction end does not reproduce the germline sequence, and a read error may be involved. The rearrangement links TRBV3-1 to TRBJ1-2, with a possible D match to TRBD1 (5 bases). The CDR3 covers 14 residues. Germline V lookup: CDR1 LGHDT, CDR2 YNNKEL (reference sequence). The CDR3 spells CAGSQGDLTDGYTF. Here the CDR3 DNA reads TGTGCCGGCAGCCAAGGGGACTTGACGGATGGCTACACCTTC.

In its sample, this clonotype was seen a few times. The chain is built from TRBV2 and TRBJ1-2; a possible D gene is TRBD1 (5 bases). The CDR3 extends over 14 amino acids. Germline loops: CDR1 SNHLY, CDR2 FYNNEI. The V gene lost 7 bases and the J gene lost 8 bases, with 20 bases spanning the gap. CDR3 region: CASNQGASEAGYTF. The CDR3 region has the DNA TGTGCCAGCAACCAAGGGGCCTCCGAGGCCGGCTACACCTTC. Full variable domain (rest looked up from reference TRBV2 and TRBJ1-2): EPEVTQTPSHQVTQMGQEVILRCVPISNHLYFYWYRQILGQKVEFLVSFYNNEISEKSEIFDDQFSVERPDGSNFTLKIRSTKLEDSAMYFCASNQGASEAGYTFGSGTRLTVV.

The chain links TRBV5-1 to TRBJ2-3; 8 positions agree with TRBD2. The V and J ends lost 4 bases and 3 bases, in that order; junction bases with no gene match: 10. The CDR3 length is 16 residues. Looked up from germline, CDR1 is SGHRS and CDR2 is YFSETQ. Written as DNA, the CDR3 is TGCGCCAGCAGCCCGGACAGCGGGAGCTCGACAGATACGCAGTATTTT. It is translated as CASSPDSGSSTDTQYF. The full variable domain, its missing parts supplied by reference TRBV5-1 and TRBJ2-3, is KAGVTQTPRYLIKTRGQQVTLSCSPISGHRSVSWYQQTPGQGLQFLFEYFSETQRNKGNFPGRFSGRQFSNSRSEMNVSTLELGDSALYLCASSPDSGSSTDTQYFGPGTRLTVL.

The genes are TRBV29-1 and TRBJ2-4, with 7 nucleotides matching TRBD1. The J call is doubtful: the DNA matches TRBJ2-7 better. In germline, CDR1 is SQVTM, CDR2 ANQGSEA. The CDR3 has 14 amino acids. The CDR3: CSVEDPGQTYEQYF. As DNA, the CDR3 is TGCAGCGTTGAAGATCCGGGACAGACGTACGAGCAGTACTTC.

This chain joins TRBV5-1 and TRBJ2-3; TRBD2 matches at 14 bases. This CDR3 is 16 amino acids long. Germline CDR1 and CDR2: SGHRS and YFSETQ. V trimming: 2 bases; J trimming: 7 bases; junction bases outside the gene matches: 6. DNA of the CDR3: TGCGCCAGCAGCTTAGGACTAGCGGGGGGAATAAATACGCAGTATTTT. Protein: CASSLGLAGGINTQYF.

This clonotype appeared a single time. The rearrangement joins TRBV12-3 or TRBV12-4 to TRBJ2-3; the match to TRBD2 covers 12 bases. J gave up 2 bases and V 8 bases, and 5 bases lay outside the gene matches. The CDR3 covers 15 residues. For the CDR3, the DNA is TGTGCCAGCCATGGACTAGCGGGAACCACAGATACGCAGTATTTT. Translating it yields CASHGLAGTTDTQYF.

V is TRBV20-1 and J is TRBJ1-2; D is perhaps TRBD1 (5 bases). Germline assignment: CDR1 DFQATT and CDR2 SNEGSKA (reference sequence). V lost 3 bases to trimming and J lost 2 bases, with 10 bases between them. The CDR3 is made up of 13 amino acids. CDR3 sequence: CSASVGGNYGYTF. In DNA, the CDR3 is TGCAGTGCTAGCGTCGGGGGAAACTATGGCTACACCTTC.

The chain links TRBV3-1 to TRBJ2-3; D gene uncertain. The CDR3 covers 17 residues. Germline CDR1 is LGHDT and CDR2 is YNNKEL (reference sequence). Trimming left V 0 bases short and J 3 bases short, with 16 bases between. CDR3 DNA sequence: TGTGCCAGCAGCCAAGATCTGTGGGTCCTAAGTACAGATACGCAGTATTTT. As protein: CASSQDLWVLSTDTQYF.

The J gene is TRBJ2-7, the V gene TRBV28, with D uncertain. Germline assignment: CDR1 MDHEN and CDR2 SYDVKM. The CDR3 totals 12 residues. Trimming cost V 8 bases and J 4 bases, with 12 bases left between them. The CDR3 spells CASAPPVYEQYF. CDR3 DNA sequence: TGTGCCAGCGCCCCCCCCGTGTACGAGCAGTACTTC.